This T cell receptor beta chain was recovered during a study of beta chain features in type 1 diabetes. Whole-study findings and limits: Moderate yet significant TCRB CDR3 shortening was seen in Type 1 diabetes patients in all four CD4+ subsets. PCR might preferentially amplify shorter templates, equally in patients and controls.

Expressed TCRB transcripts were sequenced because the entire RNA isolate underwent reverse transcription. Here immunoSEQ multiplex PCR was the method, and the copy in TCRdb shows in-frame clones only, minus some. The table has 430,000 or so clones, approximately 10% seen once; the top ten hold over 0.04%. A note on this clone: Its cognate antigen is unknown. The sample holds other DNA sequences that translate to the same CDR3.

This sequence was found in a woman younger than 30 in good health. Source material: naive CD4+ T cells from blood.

DNA for the CDR3: TGCGCCAGCAGCTTGGGACAGGGCCGGGAGACCCAGTACTTC. This translates into CASSLGQGRETQYF. This rearrangement joins TRBV5-1 to TRBJ2-5; TRBD1 matches 7 bases. The CDR3 totals 14 residues. CDR1 and CDR2 from the germline V gene are SGHRS and YFSETQ. V gave up 0 bases and J gave up 5 bases; unmatched junction bases: 4.